The rows below give T cell receptor beta chains drawn from one sample of a study of cytomegalovirus exposure and HLA in healthy donors. TCRdb's copy holds only in-frame clones and misses some; the assay was immunoSEQ multiplex PCR. This table has 100,000 to 150,000 clones, about four fifths appearing once. Sequencing input: PBMCs. These receptors were obtained from a man aged 25 to 40 in good health and CMV-seronegative. Both conserved end residues are part of each CDR3. Clone size is stated in some rows and not others, as once, few, many or a class when expanded.

clone_size v_call cdr3_aa
few TRBV6-6 CASSYSTRGNNEQFF
NA TRBV18 CASSPGRAYEQYF
NA TRBV7-2 CASSLAGLRNEQFF
once TRBV5-6 CASSLGRAKNIQYF
NA TRBV7-9 CASSLPRQGAPYNEQFF
NA TRBV7-2 CASGRLAGVGAEQFF
NA TRBV28 CASSPYAGGYTF
once TRBV6-1 CASSGGPRTDTQYF
NA TRBV2 CASSQQGRDQPQHF
NA TRBV27 CASSTQGLGGPYNEQFF
NA TRBV12-5 CASGLGTGKRTGELFF
NA TRBV2 CASSSNPDTRNSPLHF
NA TRBV19 CASNAGSTEAFF
NA TRBV29-1 CSVEDLGQGGYTF
NA TRBV25-1 CASSDRRQGSTTNEKLFF
NA TRBV5-1 CASSLVASGSETQYF
NA TRBV6-4 CASSRTSGGYEQYF
once TRBV29-1 CSARVPFHEQFF
once TRBV6-6 CASSYGTGGHEQYF
NA TRBV4-1 CASTQGGTYNEQFF
NA TRBV5-4 CASSLGGVGSGNTIYF
NA TRBV7-2 CASSSVPASGGALETQYF
NA TRBV5-1 CASRFIETQYF
NA TRBV15 CATSGDRNYGYTF
NA TRBV29-1 CSVEVFQRRREQYF
once TRBV7-2 CASSLRQGARELFF
NA TRBV28 CASSLLGGGGSYNEQFF
few TRBV7-9 CASSLGGKGYEQYF
NA TRBV4-1 CASSQDGDQPQHF
many TRBV4-3 CASSQVLAETQYF
NA TRBV7-6 CASSSLLNTGELFF
NA TRBV7-2 CASSFDRVKNQPQHF
few TRBV15 CATSSDTGPSTDTQYF
NA TRBV28 CASSSGQGGTYEQYF
NA TRBV6-5 CASRHPPGGFSEAFF
NA TRBV28 CASSLRDRGGTQYF